A selection of T cell receptor beta chains follows, all from one sample in a study of T cells in Graves' hyperthyroidism and ophthalmopathy. TCRdb called the multiplex PCR reads again in MiXCR, with one record for every CDR3 protein. The sample has around 500,000 distinct CDR3 sequences, around an eighth seen once. Specimen: blood. All receptors derive from a woman between 18 and 29 years old with Graves' hyperthyroidism. Both conserved end residues are part of each CDR3. A D gene is named only where the DNA matches it firmly. Size values are once, few and many counts, or a class for expanded clones, and some rows have none.

j_call v_call clone_size d_call cdr3_aa cdr3_nt
TRBJ2-6 TRBV20-1 - - CSAAFSGANVLTF TGCAGTGCCGCCTTCTCTGGGGCCAACGTCCTGACTTTC
TRBJ1-1 TRBV2 many TRBD1 CATGQGAWTEAFF TGTGCCACGGGACAGGGGGCTTGGACTGAAGCTTTCTTT
TRBJ2-1 TRBV27 - TRBD2 CASSLGTSYDEQFF TGTGCCAGCAGTTTAGGGACTAGCTACGATGAGCAGTTCTTC
TRBJ2-1 TRBV9 once TRBD2 CASSVAGSGSRFF TGTGCCAGCAGCGTAGCGGGGAGCGGGAGTAGGTTCTTC
TRBJ1-5 TRBV12-3/TRBV12-4 many TRBD1 CASGKAPGQGKRWSNQPQHF TGTGCCAGCGGGAAAGCTCCGGGACAGGGAAAAAGATGGAGCAATCAGCCCCAGCATTTT
TRBJ2-1 TRBV12-3/TRBV12-4 many TRBD2 CASSLAGNEQFF TGTGCCAGCAGCTTAGCGGGGAATGAGCAGTTCTTC
TRBJ2-7 TRBV20-1 - - CSASRTNTYEQYF TGCAGTGCTTCCCGGACTAACACCTACGAGCAGTACTTC
TRBJ2-3 TRBV5-1 many TRBD1 CASSLAGQGAADTQYF TGCGCCAGCAGCTTGGCAGGACAGGGGGCGGCAGATACGCAGTATTTT
TRBJ1-6 TRBV7-9 - - CASSLGSRTASPLHF TGTGCCAGCAGCTTAGGCAGCCGAACAGCATCACCCCTCCACTTT
TRBJ2-7 TRBV5-1 - - CASSSAVREGVYEQYF TGCGCCAGCAGCTCGGCTGTAAGAGAGGGGGTGTACGAGCAGTACTTC
TRBJ2-5 TRBV14 few - CASSLLKDRQETQYF TGTGCCAGCAGCCTTCTCAAGGACCGGCAAGAGACCCAGTACTTC
TRBJ2-3 TRBV12-5 many - CASGFTDTDTQYF TGTGCTAGTGGTTTTACCGACACAGATACGCAGTATTTT
TRBJ2-1 TRBV12-3/TRBV12-4 many TRBD2 CASSLRGLAGDEQFF TGTGCCAGCAGCCTGCGCGGGCTAGCGGGAGACGAGCAGTTCTTC
TRBJ2-1 TRBV7-2 many - CASSSSVGRGYEQFF TGTGCCAGCAGCTCATCAGTCGGCAGGGGATATGAGCAGTTCTTC
TRBJ1-2 TRBV5-5 - TRBD1 CASSATGTGGNGYTF TGTGCCAGCAGCGCAACCGGGACAGGGGGAAATGGCTACACCTTC
TRBJ1-2 TRBV27 many - CASGRVNYGYTF TGTGCCAGCGGCAGGGTAAACTATGGCTACACCTTC
TRBJ2-1 TRBV14 - TRBD2 CASSKGLPIYNEQFF TGTGCCAGCAGCAAGGGACTACCAATCTACAATGAGCAGTTCTTC
TRBJ2-5 TRBV20-1 many TRBD2 CSASAGGSETQYF TGCAGTGCTAGCGCGGGGGGAAGCGAGACCCAGTACTTC
TRBJ2-5 TRBV6-1 many - CASSEWDTQIGETQYF TGTGCCAGCAGTGAATGGGACACCCAGATCGGGGAGACCCAGTACTTC
TRBJ2-1 TRBV2 - TRBD2 CASRTGTSEFNEQFF TGTGCCAGCAGAACCGGGACTAGCGAGTTCAATGAGCAGTTCTTC
TRBJ2-3 TRBV30 - TRBD2 CAWKEGLAGVDTQYF TGTGCCTGGAAAGAGGGACTAGCGGGAGTGGATACGCAGTATTTT
TRBJ1-3 TRBV10-2 many - CASSDGPGNTIYF TGCGCCAGCAGTGACGGACCTGGAAACACCATATATTTT